One sample yielded the 27 T cell receptor beta chains listed below, sequenced in a study of T cell responses to AZD1222 COVID-19 vaccine. The repertoire was sequenced with immunoSEQ multiplex PCR; TCRdb's copy has only in-frame clones and lacks some. The sample yields about 83,000 clones, 85% to 95% seen once. The specimen comprised peripheral blood, sampled 28 days after the second AZD1222 dose. Source of these receptors: an adult who received the AZD1222 COVID-19 vaccine.

The chain has TRBV15 and TRBJ2-1; the D gene is possibly TRBD1 (6 bases). The CDR3 length is 16 residues. Germline loops: CDR1 LNHNV, CDR2 YYDKDF (reference sequence). Trimming removed 6 bases at V and 2 bases at J, with 17 bases between. The CDR3 protein is CATRDPQGLPYNEQFF. In DNA, the CDR3 is TGTGCCACCAGAGACCCACAGGGTTTACCCTACAATGAGCAGTTCTTC.

The chain has TRBV5-8 and TRBJ1-2; 9 bases match TRBD1. CDR1 is SGHTS, CDR2 YDEGEE, per germline. The length of the CDR3 is 15 residues. The junction had 14 bases not matched to a gene; V was cut back by 6 bases and J by 8 bases. The CDR3 sequence is CASNFDPGQGYGYTF. CDR3 sequence (DNA): TGTGCCAGCAACTTCGACCCGGGACAGGGTTACGGCTACACCTTC.

This clone showed up just once. This chain uses TRBV7-9 with TRBJ2-1; D remains unclear. The CDR3 totals 14 residues. Trimming pared 2 bases from V and 7 bases from J, leaving 12 bases between. Germline CDR1 and CDR2: SEHNR and FQNEAQ (reference sequence). The CDR3 loop reads CASSLRPTRNEQFF. The CDR3 DNA sequence: TGTGCCAGCAGCTTACGGCCCACCCGGAATGAGCAGTTCTTC.

In DNA, the CDR3 is TGTGCCAGCAGCCCCGGGACAGGGTATGGCTACACCTTC. This sequence encodes CASSPGTGYGYTF. V is TRBV9 and J is TRBJ1-2, with TRBD1 matching 9 bases. This CDR3 has 13 amino acids. Germline CDR1 is SGDLS and CDR2 is YYNGEE. Trimming took 4 bases from V and 5 from J; bases not matched to a gene: 3.

DNA for the CDR3: TGTGCCAGCAGTTTGGGGGTTGGAGAAAAACTGTTTTTT. Its translation is CASSLGVGEKLFF. The chain carries TRBV2 and TRBJ1-4; a possible D gene is TRBD1 (5 bases). V was trimmed by 5 bases and J by 8 bases, leaving 12 bases between them. This CDR3 comprises 13 residues. Germline V gene data show CDR1 as SNHLY and CDR2 as FYNNEI. Using reference TRBV2 and TRBJ1-4 for the parts outside the CDR3, the full variable domain is EPEVTQTPSHQVTQMGQEVILRCVPISNHLYFYWYRQILGQKVEFLVSFYNNEISEKSEIFDDQFSVERPDGSNFTLKIRSTKLEDSAMYFCASSLGVGEKLFFGSGTQLSVL.

This sequence joins TRBV7-9 and TRBJ1-4; D possibly corresponds to TRBD1 (6 bases). CDR1 SEHNR and CDR2 FQNEAQ come from the germline V gene (reference sequence). V gave up 5 bases and J gave up 3 bases, with 10 bases separating them. This CDR3 spans 14 amino acids. The CDR3 bases are TGTGCCAGCAGCCGGGACACTTCTAATGAAAAACTGTTTTTT. Its translation is CASSRDTSNEKLFF.

The chain links TRBV5-5 to TRBJ2-5, with 7 bases lining up with TRBD1. After removal of 4 bases from V and 1 base from J, the junction contained 7 bases not matched to a gene. Germline values: CDR1 SGHKS, CDR2 YYEKEE (reference sequence). This CDR3 is 15 amino acids long. The CDR3 coding sequence is TGTGCCAGCAGCAAGGATAGGGGGCTCCAAGAGACCCAGTACTTC. It encodes CASSKDRGLQETQYF.

The chain employs TRBV2 and TRBJ1-5; possible D gene TRBD1, 5 bases. CDR3 length equals 19 residues. Trimming took 3 bases from V and 2 from J, leaving 23 bases between them. CDR1 SNHLY and CDR2 FYNNEI come from the germline V gene. CDR3 amino acids: CASSEGGRVVLAGNQPQHF. Here the CDR3 DNA reads TGTGCCAGCAGTGAGGGTGGCAGGGTGGTTCTCGCGGGCAATCAGCCCCAGCATTTT.

The gene calls are TRBV28 and TRBJ1-4; 8 bases line up with TRBD1. From germline, CDR1 is MDHEN and CDR2 SYDVKM. This CDR3 is 15 amino acids long. J gave up 1 base and V 7 bases, and 5 bases lay outside the gene matches. DNA for the CDR3: TGTGCCAGCACTACAGGGGGGGGAACTAATGAAAAACTGTTTTTT. Encoded protein: CASTTGGGTNEKLFF.

The chain couples TRBV19 to TRBJ1-3; no firm D call. Germline V gene data show CDR1 as LNHDA and CDR2 as SQIVND (reference sequence). Between the trimmed V and J ends, which lost 11 bases and 0 bases, there was a span of 11 bases. There are 13 residues in the CDR3. As DNA, the CDR3 is TGTGCCGCCTCCAAGGGCTCTGGAAACACCATATATTTT. The encoded protein is CAASKGSGNTIYF.

Points on this clone: An end of the junction differs from the germline gene, which may be a read error. The chain employs TRBV4-3 and TRBJ2-1; no reliable D call. Germline V CDR1 and CDR2: LGHNA, YSLEER. The CDR3 contains 9 residues. CDR3 DNA sequence: TGCGCCAGCAGCCAGACCCCGATCTTC. It is translated as CASSQTPIF.

Only one count was recorded for this clone. The V call is TRBV5-1, the J call TRBJ2-6; tentative D call: TRBD1 (6 bases). Trimming took off 1 base at V and 2 bases at J, with 13 bases between the two ends. Germline V gene data show CDR1 as SGHRS and CDR2 as YFSETQ. The CDR3 totals 17 residues. The CDR3 loop reads CASSLSRGSAGANVLTF. The CDR3 coding sequence is TGCGCCAGCAGCTTGTCCAGGGGTAGCGCTGGGGCCAACGTCCTGACTTTC.

The chain links TRBV7-3 to TRBJ2-1; 14 positions agree with TRBD2. The CDR3 spans 15 residues. Germline loops: CDR1 SGHTA, CDR2 FQGTGA. The V and J ends lost 2 bases and 6 bases, in that order; junction bases with no gene match: 0. Here the CDR3 reads CASSLGTSGSNEQFF. The DNA of the CDR3 is TGTGCCAGCAGCTTAGGGACTAGCGGGAGCAATGAGCAGTTCTTC.

V usage is TRBV27 and J usage is TRBJ2-1, with TRBD2 matching over 7 bases. Germline-derived CDR1 and CDR2 are MNHEY and SMNVEV (reference sequence). The ends lost 4 bases at V and 4 bases at J; junction bases unmatched: 1. CDR3 length equals 13 residues. CDR3 DNA: TGTGCCAGCAGTTCGCGGGGGTACAATGAGCAGTTCTTC. Amino acid sequence: CASSSRGYNEQFF.

This chain uses TRBV6-1 with TRBJ2-1, with D hard to call. Germline lookup yields CDR1 MNHNS and CDR2 SASEGT. CDR3 length: 15 residues. V lost 2 bases to trimming and J lost 3 bases, with 11 bases between them. The CDR3 reads CASSEIGTNYNEQFF. The DNA for the CDR3 is TGTGCCAGCAGTGAAATCGGAACGAACTACAATGAGCAGTTCTTC.

The V gene is TRBV7-2, the J gene TRBJ2-2; D remains ambiguous. The CDR3 is 15 amino acids. CDR1 SGHTA and CDR2 FQGNSA come from the germline V gene. V gave up 0 bases and J gave up 7 bases, with 12 bases separating them. In nucleotides, the CDR3 is TGTGCCAGCAGCTTAGCGCTCAGTCCGGACGGGGAGCTGTTTTTT. Translating it yields CASSLALSPDGELFF.

To note about this clone: This sample also contains other DNA sequences that code for the same CDR3. V usage is TRBV7-2 and J usage is TRBJ1-1; a possible D gene is TRBD1 (5 bases). CDR1 is SGHTA and CDR2 is FQGNSA in the germline V gene. Trimming stripped 6 bases from V and 1 base from J, with 9 bases between. The CDR3 sequence is 13 residues long. This CDR3 is CASSSQGNTEAFF. The CDR3 DNA reads TGTGCCAGCAGTTCTCAGGGGAACACTGAAGCTTTCTTT.

The chain joins TRBV10-3 to TRBJ2-5; D is perhaps TRBD2 (6 bases). This CDR3 comprises 14 residues. CDR1 and CDR2 (germline): ENHRY, SYGVKD. V was shortened by 2 bases and J by 1 base, with 8 bases between the two germline ends. CDR3 amino acids: CAISEGGAQETQYF. The CDR3 DNA reads TGTGCCATCAGTGAGGGAGGGGCCCAAGAGACCCAGTACTTC.

This chain links TRBV30 with TRBJ1-5, with D tentatively TRBD1 (5 bases). Per the germline V gene, CDR1 is GTSNPN and CDR2 is SVGIG (reference sequence). The CDR3 has 15 residues. With 2 bases removed from V and 2 bases from J, the gap between germline ends came to 13 bases. The CDR3 DNA follows: TGTGCCTGGAGTCGGGGGGAGGCGGGCAATCAGCCCCAGCATTTT. Its translation: CAWSRGEAGNQPQHF.

This chain joins TRBV5-1 and TRBJ2-3, with D unresolved. Germline V gene data show CDR1 as SGHRS and CDR2 as YFSETQ. The CDR3 spans 14 residues. The V end was cut by 3 bases, the J end by 6 bases, with 14 bases between. The CDR3 region is CASSSINPHDTQYF. The CDR3 DNA reads TGCGCCAGCAGCTCAATCAACCCTCACGATACGCAGTATTTT.

The chain employs TRBV9 and TRBJ2-2; D is perhaps TRBD2 (6 bases). This CDR3 has 14 amino acids. The V end lost 1 base, the J end lost 7 bases, and 11 bases lay between the germline ends. CDR1 and CDR2 from the germline V gene are SGDLS and YYNGEE. CDR3 region: CASSVLANDGELFF. The CDR3 DNA is TGTGCCAGCAGCGTACTAGCGAATGACGGGGAGCTGTTTTTT.

The chain carries TRBV5-4 and TRBJ2-5, with 11 bases fitting TRBD2. The CDR3 covers 16 residues. Per the germline V gene, CDR1 is SGHNT and CDR2 is YYREEE (reference sequence). With 2 bases clipped from V and 5 bases from J, the junction kept 8 bases outside the gene matches. CDR3 sequence reads: CASSFSGRAAGETQYF. The CDR3 DNA reads as TGTGCCAGCAGCTTTAGCGGGAGGGCCGCAGGGGAGACCCAGTACTTC.

V is TRBV29-1 and J is TRBJ2-7; D may be TRBD1 (6 bases). This CDR3 is built from 12 residues. With 4 bases removed from V and 3 bases from J, the gap between germline ends came to 10 bases. CDR1 is SQVTM and CDR2 is ANQGSEA in the germline V gene. In DNA, the CDR3 is TGCAGCGTTGGCCGGACAGACTACGAGCAGTACTTC. Its translation is CSVGRTDYEQYF.

The rearrangement uses TRBV9 and TRBJ2-5; 8 bases map to TRBD1. Trimming removed 5 bases from V and 4 bases from J; junction bases left unmatched: 7. Germline V gene data show CDR1 as SGDLS and CDR2 as YYNGEE. There are 14 residues in the CDR3. The CDR3 is CASSIPGGLETQYF. DNA for the CDR3: TGTGCCAGCAGTATACCAGGGGGCCTAGAGACCCAGTACTTC. Drawing the rest from reference TRBV9 and TRBJ2-5, the complete variable domain is DSGVTQTPKHLITATGQRVTLRCSPRSGDLSVYWYQQSLDQGLQFLIQYYNGEERAKGNILERFSAQQFPDLHSELNLSSLELGDSALYFCASSIPGGLETQYFGPGTRLLVL.

This clone appeared a single time. The rearrangement joins TRBV21-1 to TRBJ1-4. TRBV21-1 is classified as a pseudogene. This CDR3 is 16 amino acids long. The CDR3 coding sequence is TGTGCCAGCAGCACCCTAAGAGTTGCAACTAATGAAAAACTGTTTTTT. The encoded protein is CASSTLRVATNEKLFF.

V and J are TRBV18 and TRBJ2-7; D is unclear. Between the trimmed V and J ends, which lost 0 bases and 3 bases, there was a span of 15 bases. The V gene's germline CDR1 is KGHSH and CDR2 LQKENI. The CDR3 has 16 amino acids. DNA for the CDR3: TGTGCCAGCTCACCACCGAATCGCTCGGGTTTCTACGAGCAGTACTTC. Amino acid sequence: CASSPPNRSGFYEQYF.

This chain uses TRBV5-1 with TRBJ2-7; either TRBD1 or TRBD2 may fit D (5 bases each). Trimming removed 0 bases from V and 2 bases from J, with 12 bases in between. CDR1 and CDR2 (germline): SGHRS, YFSETQ. CDR3 size: 15 residues. The CDR3 DNA sequence: TGCGCCAGCAGCTTGGATTTGGGACGGGCCTACGAGCAGTACTTC. This codes for CASSLDLGRAYEQYF.